Following are 3 T cell receptor beta chains from one sample sequenced in a study of cytomegalovirus exposure and HLA in healthy donors. The PCR used 60 Vbeta and 13 Jbeta primers. The data were produced by immunoSEQ multiplex PCR, yet TCRdb's version contains in-frame clones alone and is incomplete. The data show tens of thousands of clones, with less than 80% seen just once and over 7% held by the top ten. The sequenced material came from PBMCs. These TCRs come from a man in his fifties or sixties in good health and CMV-seropositive.

The chain joins TRBV11-3 to TRBJ2-5; D perhaps matches TRBD1 (6 bases). V dropped 5 bases and J dropped 3 bases, with 10 bases sitting between them. From germline, CDR1 is SGHNT and CDR2 YENEEA. The CDR3 extends over 13 amino acids. CDR3 protein: CASSQQGEETQYF. Written as DNA, the CDR3 is TGTGCCAGCAGCCAACAGGGAGAAGAGACCCAGTACTTC.

This chain joins TRBV4-2 and TRBJ1-2; 7 bases line up with TRBD1. Germline V lookup: CDR1 LGHNA, CDR2 YNFKEQ. Germline trimming cut 0 bases from V and 8 bases from J; bases unmatched to any gene: 12. The CDR3 is 16 amino acids. CDR3 nucleotide sequence: TGTGCCAGCAGCCAAGACGTCCAGGGGGTTTACGTGGGCTACACCTTC. This codes for CASSQDVQGVYVGYTF.

The chain joins TRBV27 to TRBJ2-2; 10 nucleotides match TRBD1. The CDR3 extends over 16 amino acids. Germline loops: CDR1 MNHEY, CDR2 SMNVEV (reference sequence). V dropped 4 bases and J dropped 4; count of bases not matched to a gene: 6. In nucleotides, the CDR3 is TGTGCCAGCAGTTCGACAGGGGGCGCGGGCACCGGGGAGCTGTTTTTT. It yields the protein CASSSTGGAGTGELFF.